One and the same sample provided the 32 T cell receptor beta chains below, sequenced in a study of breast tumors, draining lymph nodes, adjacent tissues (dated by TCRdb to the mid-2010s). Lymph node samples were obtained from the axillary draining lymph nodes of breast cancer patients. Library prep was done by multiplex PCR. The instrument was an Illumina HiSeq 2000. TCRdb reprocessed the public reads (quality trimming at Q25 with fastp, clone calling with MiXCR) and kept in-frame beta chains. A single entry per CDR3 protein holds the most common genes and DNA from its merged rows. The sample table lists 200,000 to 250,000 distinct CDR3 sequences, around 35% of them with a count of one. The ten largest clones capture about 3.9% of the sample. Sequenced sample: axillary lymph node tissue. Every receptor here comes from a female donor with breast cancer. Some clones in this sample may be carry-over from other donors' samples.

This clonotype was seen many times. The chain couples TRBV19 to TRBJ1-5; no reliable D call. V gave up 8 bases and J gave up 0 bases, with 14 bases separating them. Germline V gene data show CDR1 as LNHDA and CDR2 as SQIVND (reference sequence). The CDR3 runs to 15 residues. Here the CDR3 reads CASGYTRDSNQPQHF. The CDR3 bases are TGTGCCAGTGGCTATACACGAGATAGCAATCAGCCCCAGCATTTT.

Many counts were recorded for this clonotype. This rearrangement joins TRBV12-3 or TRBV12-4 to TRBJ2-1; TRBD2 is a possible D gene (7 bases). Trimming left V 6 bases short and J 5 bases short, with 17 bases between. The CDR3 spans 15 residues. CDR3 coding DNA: TGTGCCAGCAGATTGAAGGGGGGGCCAAACAATGAGCAGTTCTTC. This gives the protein CASRLKGGPNNEQFF.

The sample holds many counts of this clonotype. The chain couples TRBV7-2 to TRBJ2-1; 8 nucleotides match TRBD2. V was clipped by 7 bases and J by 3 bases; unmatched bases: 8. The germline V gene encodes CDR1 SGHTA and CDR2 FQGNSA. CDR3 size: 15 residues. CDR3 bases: TGTGCCAGCACCCGGGGGGGGCGGTTCTACAATGAGCAGTTCTTC. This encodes CASTRGGRFYNEQFF. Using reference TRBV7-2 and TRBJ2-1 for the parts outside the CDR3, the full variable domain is GAGVSQSPSNKVTEKGKDVELRCDPISGHTALYWYRQSLGQGLEFLIYFQGNSAPDKSGLPSDRFSAERTGGSVSTLTIQRTQQEDSAVYLCASTRGGRFYNEQFFGPGTRLTVL.

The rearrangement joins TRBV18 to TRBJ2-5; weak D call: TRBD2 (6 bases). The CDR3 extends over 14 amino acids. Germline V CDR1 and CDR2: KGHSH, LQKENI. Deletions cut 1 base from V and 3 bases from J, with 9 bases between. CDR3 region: CASSPLAEKETQYF. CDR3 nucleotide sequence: TGTGCCAGCTCACCACTAGCGGAAAAAGAGACCCAGTACTTC.

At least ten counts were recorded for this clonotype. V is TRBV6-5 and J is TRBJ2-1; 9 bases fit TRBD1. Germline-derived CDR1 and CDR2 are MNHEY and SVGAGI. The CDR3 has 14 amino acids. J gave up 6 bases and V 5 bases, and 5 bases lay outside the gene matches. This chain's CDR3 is CASSRDRVINEQFF. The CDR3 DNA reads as TGTGCCAGCAGTCGGGACAGGGTGATCAATGAGCAGTTCTTC.

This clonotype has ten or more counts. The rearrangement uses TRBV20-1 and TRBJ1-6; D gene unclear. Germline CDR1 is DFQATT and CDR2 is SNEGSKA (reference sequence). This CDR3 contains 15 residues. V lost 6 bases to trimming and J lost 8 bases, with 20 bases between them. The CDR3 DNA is TGCAGTGCCGCCCGATTGGACCGTTACGATTCACCCCTCCACTTT. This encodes CSAARLDRYDSPLHF.

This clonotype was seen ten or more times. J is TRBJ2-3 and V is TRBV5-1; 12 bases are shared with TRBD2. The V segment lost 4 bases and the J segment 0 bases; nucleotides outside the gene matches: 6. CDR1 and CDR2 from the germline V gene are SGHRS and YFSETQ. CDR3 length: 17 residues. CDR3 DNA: TGCGCCAGCAGCGAACCGGGACTAGCGGGCAGCACAGATACGCAGTATTTT. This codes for CASSEPGLAGSTDTQYF.

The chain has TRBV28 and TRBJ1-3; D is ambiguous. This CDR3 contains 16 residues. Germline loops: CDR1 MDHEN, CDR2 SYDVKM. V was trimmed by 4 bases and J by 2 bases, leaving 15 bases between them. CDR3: CASSSPNPDAGNTIYF. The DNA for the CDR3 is TGTGCCAGCAGTTCTCCAAATCCGGACGCTGGAAACACCATATATTTT.

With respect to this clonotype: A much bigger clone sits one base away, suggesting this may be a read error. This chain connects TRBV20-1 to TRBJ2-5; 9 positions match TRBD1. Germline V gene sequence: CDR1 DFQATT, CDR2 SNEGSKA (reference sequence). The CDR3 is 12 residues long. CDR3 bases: TGCAGTGCCCGGGACAGGGCGGAGACCCCGTACTTC. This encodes CSARDRAETPYF.

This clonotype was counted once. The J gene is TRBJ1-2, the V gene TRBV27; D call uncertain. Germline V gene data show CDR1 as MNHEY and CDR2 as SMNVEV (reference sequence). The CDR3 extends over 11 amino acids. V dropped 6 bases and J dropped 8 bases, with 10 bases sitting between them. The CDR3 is CASRNISGYTF. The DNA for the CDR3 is TGTGCCAGCAGGAACATAAGCGGCTACACCTTC.

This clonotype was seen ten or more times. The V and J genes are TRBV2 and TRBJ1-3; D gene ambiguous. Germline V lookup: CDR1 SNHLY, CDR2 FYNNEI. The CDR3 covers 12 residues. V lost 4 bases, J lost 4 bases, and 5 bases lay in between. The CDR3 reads CASSGLGNTIYF. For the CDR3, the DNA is TGTGCCAGCAGTGGGTTAGGAAACACCATATATTTT.

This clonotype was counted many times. The CDR3 region is CASSLVPAVSYEQYF. DNA for the CDR3: TGTGCCAGCAGCTTAGTACCAGCGGTCTCCTACGAGCAGTACTTC. The chain recombines TRBV7-2 with TRBJ2-7; a possible D gene is TRBD2 (5 bases). Germline-derived CDR1 and CDR2 are SGHTA and FQGNSA. This CDR3 has 15 amino acids. V dropped 1 base and J dropped 0 bases, with 10 bases sitting between them.

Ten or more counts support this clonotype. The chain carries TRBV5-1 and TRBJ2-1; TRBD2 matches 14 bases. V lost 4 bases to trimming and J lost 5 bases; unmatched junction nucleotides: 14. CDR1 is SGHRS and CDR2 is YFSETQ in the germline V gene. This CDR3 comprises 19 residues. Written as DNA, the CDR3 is TGCGCCAGCAGCCACCCCGGGACTAGCGGGAGATCAAATAACAATGAGCAGTTCTTC. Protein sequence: CASSHPGTSGRSNNNEQFF.

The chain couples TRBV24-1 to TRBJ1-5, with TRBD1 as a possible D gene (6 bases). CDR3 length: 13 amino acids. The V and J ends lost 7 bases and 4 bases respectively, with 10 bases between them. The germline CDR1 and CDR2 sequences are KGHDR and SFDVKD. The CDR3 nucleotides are TGTGCCACCAGGACAGGTGGTAATCAGCCCCAGCATTTT. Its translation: CATRTGGNQPQHF.

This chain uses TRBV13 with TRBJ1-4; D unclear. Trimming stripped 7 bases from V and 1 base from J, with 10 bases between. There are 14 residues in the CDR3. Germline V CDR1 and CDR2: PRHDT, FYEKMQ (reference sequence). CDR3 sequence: CASTQRQTNEKLFF. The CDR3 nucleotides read TGTGCCAGCACCCAGCGACAAACTAATGAAAAACTGTTTTTT.

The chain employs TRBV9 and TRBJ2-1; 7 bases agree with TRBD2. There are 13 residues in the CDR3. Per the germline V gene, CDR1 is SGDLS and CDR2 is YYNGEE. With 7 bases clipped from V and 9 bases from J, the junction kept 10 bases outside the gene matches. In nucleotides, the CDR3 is TGTGCCAGCCGATTGCGGGGGAGCGGTGAGCAGTTCTTC. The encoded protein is CASRLRGSGEQFF.

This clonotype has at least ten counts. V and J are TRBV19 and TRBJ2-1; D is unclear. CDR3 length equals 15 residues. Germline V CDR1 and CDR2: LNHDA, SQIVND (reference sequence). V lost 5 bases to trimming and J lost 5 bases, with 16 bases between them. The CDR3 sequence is CASSRTIQADNEQFF. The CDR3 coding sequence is TGTGCCAGTAGTCGGACGATCCAAGCTGACAATGAGCAGTTCTTC.

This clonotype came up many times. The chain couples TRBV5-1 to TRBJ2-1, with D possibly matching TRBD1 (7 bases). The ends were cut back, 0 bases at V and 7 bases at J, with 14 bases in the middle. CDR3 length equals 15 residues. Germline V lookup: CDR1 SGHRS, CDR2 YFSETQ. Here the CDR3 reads CASSLGQGEANEQFF. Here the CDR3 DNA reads TGCGCCAGCAGCTTGGGTCAGGGGGAGGCTAATGAGCAGTTCTTC.

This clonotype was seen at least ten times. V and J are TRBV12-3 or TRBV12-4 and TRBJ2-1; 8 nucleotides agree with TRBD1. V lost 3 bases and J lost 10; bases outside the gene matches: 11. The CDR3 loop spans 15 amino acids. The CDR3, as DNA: TGTGCCAGCAGTTTCGGGGGACAGGTGGCTGGGGAGCAGTTCTTC. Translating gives CASSFGGQVAGEQFF.

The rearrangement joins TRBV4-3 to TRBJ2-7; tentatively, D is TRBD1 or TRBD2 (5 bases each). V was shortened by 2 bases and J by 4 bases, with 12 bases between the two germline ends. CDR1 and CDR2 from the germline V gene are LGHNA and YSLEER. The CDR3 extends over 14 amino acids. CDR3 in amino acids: CASSQFGGPYEQYF. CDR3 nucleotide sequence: TGCGCCAGCAGCCAATTTGGGGGTCCTTACGAGCAGTACTTC.

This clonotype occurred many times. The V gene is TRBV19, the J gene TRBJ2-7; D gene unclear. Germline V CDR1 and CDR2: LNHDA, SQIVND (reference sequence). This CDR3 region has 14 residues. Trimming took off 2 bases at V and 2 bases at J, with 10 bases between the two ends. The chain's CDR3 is CASSISATTYEQYF. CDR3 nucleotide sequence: TGTGCCAGTAGTATATCCGCGACAACCTACGAGCAGTACTTC.

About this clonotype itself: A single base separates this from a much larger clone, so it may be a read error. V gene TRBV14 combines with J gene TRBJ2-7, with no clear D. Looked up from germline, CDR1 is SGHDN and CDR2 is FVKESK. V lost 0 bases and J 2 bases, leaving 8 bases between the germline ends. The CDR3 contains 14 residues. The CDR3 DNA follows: TGTGCCAGCAGCCAAGATGCCATTACCTACGAGCAGTACTTC. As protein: CASSQDAITYEQYF.

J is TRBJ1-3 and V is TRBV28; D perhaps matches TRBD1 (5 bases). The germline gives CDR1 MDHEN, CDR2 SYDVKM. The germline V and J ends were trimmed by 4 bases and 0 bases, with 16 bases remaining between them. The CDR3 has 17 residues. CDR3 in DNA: TGTGCCAGCAGTTCTCCCCGGGGCGGAGGCTCTGGAAACACCATATATTTT. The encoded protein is CASSSPRGGGSGNTIYF.

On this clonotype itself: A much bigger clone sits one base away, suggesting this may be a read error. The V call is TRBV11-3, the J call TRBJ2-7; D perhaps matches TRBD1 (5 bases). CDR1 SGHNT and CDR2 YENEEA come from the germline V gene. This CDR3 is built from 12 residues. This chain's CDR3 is CASSGDSYAQYF. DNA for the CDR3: TGTGCCAGCAGCGGAGACAGCTACGCGCAGTACTTC.

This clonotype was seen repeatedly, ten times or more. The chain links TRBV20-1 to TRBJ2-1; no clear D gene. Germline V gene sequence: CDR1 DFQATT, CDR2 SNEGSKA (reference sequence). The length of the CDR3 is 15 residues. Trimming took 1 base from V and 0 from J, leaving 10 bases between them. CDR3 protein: CSARGRTSSYNEQFF. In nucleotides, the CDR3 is TGCAGTGCTAGAGGAAGGACCAGCTCCTACAATGAGCAGTTCTTC.

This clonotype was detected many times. CDR3 coding DNA: TGCGCCAGCAGCTTGGCCAACCGACAGGGTTCGGATACGCAGTATTTT. It is translated as CASSLANRQGSDTQYF. V gene TRBV5-1 combines with J gene TRBJ2-3, with TRBD1 matching over 7 bases. V was pared by 0 bases and J by 6 bases, with 10 bases of the junction left unmatched. This CDR3 spans 16 amino acids. From germline, CDR1 is SGHRS and CDR2 YFSETQ.

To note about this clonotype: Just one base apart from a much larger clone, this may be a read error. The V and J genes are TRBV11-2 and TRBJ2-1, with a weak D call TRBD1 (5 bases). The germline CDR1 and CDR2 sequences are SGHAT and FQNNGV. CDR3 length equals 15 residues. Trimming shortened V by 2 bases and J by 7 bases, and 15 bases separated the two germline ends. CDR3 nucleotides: TGTGCCAGCAGCTTAAGGGGTTTGAAGGCGAATGAGCAGTTCTTC. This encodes CASSLRGLKANEQFF.

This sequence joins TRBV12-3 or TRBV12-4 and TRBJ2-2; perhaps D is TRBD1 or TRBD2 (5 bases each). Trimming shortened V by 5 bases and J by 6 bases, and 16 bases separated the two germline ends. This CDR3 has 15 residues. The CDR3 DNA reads TGTGCCAGCAGTCCTCGAGGTTTGGGGGCCGGGGAGCTGTTTTTT. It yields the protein CASSPRGLGAGELFF.

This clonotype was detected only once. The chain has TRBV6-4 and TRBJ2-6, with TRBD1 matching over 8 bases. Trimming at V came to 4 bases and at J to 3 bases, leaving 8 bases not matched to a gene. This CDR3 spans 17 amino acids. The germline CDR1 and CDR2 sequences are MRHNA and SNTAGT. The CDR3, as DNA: TGTGCCAGCAGTGCCCCCGGACAGGGCGGTGGGGCCAACGTCCTGACTTTC. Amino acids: CASSAPGQGGGANVLTF.

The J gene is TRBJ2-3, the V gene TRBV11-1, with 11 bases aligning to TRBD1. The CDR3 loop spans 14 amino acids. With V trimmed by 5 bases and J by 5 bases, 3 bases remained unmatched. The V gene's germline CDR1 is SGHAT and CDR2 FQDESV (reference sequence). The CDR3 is CASSQGQGGDTQYF. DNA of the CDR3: TGTGCCAGCAGCCAGGGACAGGGGGGAGATACGCAGTATTTT.

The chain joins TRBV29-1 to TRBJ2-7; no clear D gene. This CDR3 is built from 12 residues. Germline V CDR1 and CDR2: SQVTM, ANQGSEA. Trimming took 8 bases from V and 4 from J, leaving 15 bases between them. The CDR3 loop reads CSTAGSSYEQYF. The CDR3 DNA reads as TGCAGCACGGCCGGGTCATCGTACGAGCAGTACTTC.

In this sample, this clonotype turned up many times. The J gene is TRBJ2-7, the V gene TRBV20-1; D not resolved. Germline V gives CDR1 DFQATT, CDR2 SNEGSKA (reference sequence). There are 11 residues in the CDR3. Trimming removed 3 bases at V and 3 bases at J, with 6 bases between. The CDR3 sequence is CSASGNYEQYF. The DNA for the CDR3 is TGCAGTGCTAGTGGGAACTACGAGCAGTACTTC.